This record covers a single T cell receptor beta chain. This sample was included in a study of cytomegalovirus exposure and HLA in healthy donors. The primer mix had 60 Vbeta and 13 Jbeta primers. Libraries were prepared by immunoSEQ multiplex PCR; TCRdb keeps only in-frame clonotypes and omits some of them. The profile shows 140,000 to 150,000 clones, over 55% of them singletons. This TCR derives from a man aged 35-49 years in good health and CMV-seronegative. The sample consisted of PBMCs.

The CDR3 coding sequence is TGTGCCAGCAGTTTTCGGTCAGGGTATGGCGGACTGTTTTTT. This translates into CASSFRSGYGGLFF. V is TRBV28 and J is TRBJ1-4; a weak D match, TRBD1 (5 bases). Trimming shortened V by 3 bases and J by 13 bases, and 18 bases separated the two germline ends. In germline, CDR1 is MDHEN, CDR2 SYDVKM. This CDR3 comprises 14 residues.